A selection of T cell receptor beta chains follows, all from one sample in a study of T cells in localized non-small cell lung cancer. TCRdb's table, derived via immunoSEQ multiplex PCR, lists solely in-frame clones and lacks some. The sample records roughly 39,000 clones, around 86% being singletons. Sequenced material: peripheral blood, taken before any cancer treatment. The receptors come from a man aged 18 to 55 with stage I lung adenocarcinoma. Each CDR3 is given with its conserved first and last residue. Each record gives: J gene, V gene, CDR3 protein.

J gene: TRBJ1-5
V gene: TRBV30
CDR3 protein: CAWTPRGFGNQPQHF

J gene: TRBJ1-5
V gene: TRBV21-1
CDR3 protein: CASTSRPICSNQPQHF

J gene: TRBJ2-3
V gene: TRBV6-6
CDR3 protein: CASSYRKGVADTQYF

J gene: TRBJ2-1
V gene: TRBV6-1
CDR3 protein: CASSVGGGNNEQFF

J gene: TRBJ2-1
V gene: TRBV9
CDR3 protein: CASRRGTFNEQFF

J gene: TRBJ2-3
V gene: TRBV2
CDR3 protein: CAIQRGPLTDTQYF

J gene: TRBJ2-2
V gene: TRBV5-1
CDR3 protein: CASSPSGGETGELFF

J gene: TRBJ2-2
V gene: TRBV5-5
CDR3 protein: CASTWGTGVNTGELFF

J gene: TRBJ2-7
V gene: TRBV5-4
CDR3 protein: CASSDSLGGSYEQYF

J gene: TRBJ1-2
V gene: TRBV7-8
CDR3 protein: CASSLVTAGHGYTF

J gene: TRBJ2-3
V gene: TRBV5-1
CDR3 protein: CASSAASGDTDTQYF

J gene: TRBJ1-2
V gene: TRBV6-5
CDR3 protein: CASSWTDSHGYTF

J gene: TRBJ1-1
V gene: TRBV10-3
CDR3 protein: CAIGGGFDTEAFF

J gene: TRBJ2-3
V gene: TRBV5-6
CDR3 protein: CASSFVRGTDTQYF

J gene: TRBJ2-7
V gene: TRBV18
CDR3 protein: CASSPKGMGQTYEQYF

J gene: TRBJ1-2
V gene: TRBV10-3
CDR3 protein: CAITARDSNYGYTF

J gene: TRBJ2-1
V gene: TRBV4-3
CDR3 protein: CASSQARASGVYNEQFF